This T cell receptor beta chain was recorded in a study of PD-1 blockade in mismatch repair-deficient tumors. Regarding the study as a whole: Tumor-resident clones, often undetectable pretreatment in blood, expanded then contracted after pembrolizumab.

Only in-frame clones appear in the TCRdb table, and some are missing; sequencing was by immunoSEQ multiplex PCR. The data show just under 80,000 clones, with approximately 78% seen just once and less than 6% held by the top ten. About this clone: Its specificity is unknown.

The TCR-sequenced patients were a few responders to pembrolizumab. The sequence was obtained from an adult with mismatch repair-deficient cancer. The sequenced sample was peripheral blood, obtained 44 weeks after starting pembrolizumab.

CDR3 DNA: TGCGCCAGCAGCCCGATACAGGGAGAGCAGTACTTC. Its translation: CASSPIQGEQYF. The rearrangement uses TRBV4-1 and TRBJ2-7; a weak D match, TRBD1 (6 bases). V shed 4 bases and J shed 7 bases, with 11 bases lying between them. The germline V gene has CDR1 MGHRA and CDR2 YSYEKL. This CDR3 has 12 amino acids.